This TCR beta chain stems from a study of T cell repertoires in cytomegalovirus infection. The germline gives CDR1 SNHLY, CDR2 FYNNEI. Deletions cut 6 bases from V and 7 bases from J, with 6 bases between. The CDR3 sequence is 10 residues long. As for this clonotype: No antigen is known for it.

Using its own MiXCR run on the reads, TCRdb lists one record per CDR3 protein. The data show some 150,000 distinct CDR3 sequences, 6.5% seen once. Study-wide results and caveats: The ex vivo response showed dominance by HLA-C-restricted CMV-specific TCR beta clonotypes.

The source is a human donor in good health (CMV status not recorded). Some clones in this sample may be carry-over from other donors' samples. Specimen: PBMCs. The chain combines TRBV2 with TRBJ2-5; weak D call: TRBD2 (6 bases). The CDR3 DNA reads TGTGCCAGCAGCGGGGGGACCCAGTACTTC. Amino acids: CASSGGTQYF.